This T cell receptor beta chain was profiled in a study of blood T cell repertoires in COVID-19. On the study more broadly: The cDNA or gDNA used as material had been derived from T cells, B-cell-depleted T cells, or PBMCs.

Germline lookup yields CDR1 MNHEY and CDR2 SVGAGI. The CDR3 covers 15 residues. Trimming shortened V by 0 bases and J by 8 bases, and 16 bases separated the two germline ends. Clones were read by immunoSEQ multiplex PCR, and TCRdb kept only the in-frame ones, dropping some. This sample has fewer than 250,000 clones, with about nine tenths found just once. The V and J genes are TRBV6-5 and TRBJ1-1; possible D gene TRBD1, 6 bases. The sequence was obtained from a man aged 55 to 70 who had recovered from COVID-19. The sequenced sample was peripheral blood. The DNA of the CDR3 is TGTGCCAGCAGTTACTCGTCATCAGGGGCGAAGGAAGCTTTCTTT. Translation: CASSYSSSGAKEAFF.